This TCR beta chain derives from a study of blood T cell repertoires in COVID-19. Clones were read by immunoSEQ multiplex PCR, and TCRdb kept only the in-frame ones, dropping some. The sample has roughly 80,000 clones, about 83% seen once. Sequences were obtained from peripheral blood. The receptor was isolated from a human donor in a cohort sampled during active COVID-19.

In nucleotides, the CDR3 is TGCGCCAGCAGTGAGAGAAAAGCGGGAGATAAGTTCTTC. As protein: CASSERKAGDKFF. This chain joins TRBV10-1 and TRBJ2-1; 8 nucleotides line up with TRBD2. The V segment lost 2 bases and the J segment 14 bases; nucleotides outside the gene matches: 8. This CDR3 comprises 13 residues. In germline, CDR1 is WNHNN, CDR2 SYGVQD (reference sequence).